Presented here are 14 T cell receptor beta chains from one specimen sequenced in a study of shared clonotypes between healthy human individuals. TCRdb keeps only in-frame clones here, not all; method: immunoSEQ multiplex PCR. Of around 1.5 million clones listed, approximately 98% were seen once; the top ten hold 0.4% to 0.45%. The specimen was naive CD4+ T cells sorted from blood. Subset of the sample: CD45RA+ positively selected. These receptors came from a man aged 25-40 years in good health.

The chain joins TRBV27 to TRBJ2-3, with a weak D call TRBD1 (6 bases). Germline CDR1 MNHEY, CDR2 SMNVEV (reference sequence). The V end was cut by 5 bases, the J end by 4 bases, with 7 bases between. CDR3 length: 12 amino acids. CDR3 sequence: CASSTGSDTQYF. Written as DNA, the CDR3 is TGTGCCAGCAGTACAGGGTCAGATACGCAGTATTTT.

This chain connects TRBV5-8 to TRBJ2-3, with D hard to call. Trimming pared 0 bases from V and 0 bases from J, leaving 11 bases between. Germline loops: CDR1 SGHTS, CDR2 YDEGEE. CDR3 length: 16 amino acids. CDR3: CASSLAMERSTDTQYF. The CDR3 nucleotides read TGTGCCAGCAGCTTGGCCATGGAGCGAAGCACAGATACGCAGTATTTT. Looking up the rest from reference TRBV5-8 and TRBJ2-3 gives the full variable domain: EAGVTQSPTHLIKTRGQQATLRCSPISGHTSVYWYQQALGLGLQFLLWYDEGEERNRGNFPPRFSGRQFPNYSSELNVNALELEDSALYLCASSLAMERSTDTQYFGPGTRLTVL.

Concerning this clone: Distinct nucleotide sequences in the sample also encode this CDR3. The chain links TRBV5-4 to TRBJ2-1; TRBD1 might be the D (5 bases). Trimming took off 0 bases at V and 7 bases at J, with 5 bases between the two ends. In germline, CDR1 is SGHNT, CDR2 YYREEE (reference sequence). The length of the CDR3 is 12 residues. The CDR3 spells CASSLDRNEQFF. The DNA for the CDR3 is TGTGCCAGCAGCTTGGACAGGAATGAGCAGTTCTTC. Full variable domain (remainder filled in from reference TRBV5-4 and TRBJ2-1): ETGVTQSPTHLIKTRGQQVTLRCSSQSGHNTVSWYQQALGQGPQFIFQYYREEENGRGNFPPRFSGLQFPNYSSELNVNALELDDSALYLCASSLDRNEQFFGPGTRLTVL.

V and J are TRBV1 and TRBJ2-7; the table gives TRBD2 as D, unverified against the DNA. TRBV1 is termed a pseudogene. CDR3 size: 19 residues. The CDR3 loop reads CTSSQDTQKLGGRQHEQYF. CDR3 sequence (DNA): TGCACCAGCAGCCAAGATACCCAGAAACTAGGCGGGAGGCAGCACGAGCAGTACTTC.

The V and J genes are TRBV18 and TRBJ1-3; D call uncertain. CDR1 KGHSH and CDR2 LQKENI come from the germline V gene. This CDR3 contains 15 residues. Trimming stripped 3 bases from V and 4 bases from J, with 13 bases between. As DNA, the CDR3 is TGTGCCAGCTCACCGTCGATCCGGGAAGGAAACACCATATATTTT. Protein: CASSPSIREGNTIYF.

The sample holds one count of this clone. The chain joins TRBV28 to TRBJ2-7; 9 bases map to TRBD1. This CDR3 contains 15 residues. After removal of 4 bases from V and 5 bases from J, the junction contained 9 bases not matched to a gene. Germline-derived CDR1 and CDR2 are MDHEN and SYDVKM. CDR3 loop: CASSWIGTGQDEQYF. In nucleotides, the CDR3 is TGTGCCAGCAGTTGGATTGGGACAGGGCAGGACGAGCAGTACTTC.

This chain links TRBV5-1 with TRBJ2-5; D perhaps matches TRBD1 (6 bases). CDR1 is SGHRS, CDR2 YFSETQ, per germline. V gave up 1 base and J gave up 5 bases, with 12 bases separating them. There are 14 residues in the CDR3. DNA for the CDR3: TGCGCCAGCAGCTTGAGGGCAGGGGAGGAGACCCAGTACTTC. Translated: CASSLRAGEETQYF. Full variable domain (outside the CDR3, taken from reference TRBV5-1 and TRBJ2-5): KAGVTQTPRYLIKTRGQQVTLSCSPISGHRSVSWYQQTPGQGLQFLFEYFSETQRNKGNFPGRFSGRQFSNSRSEMNVSTLELGDSALYLCASSLRAGEETQYFGPGTRLLVL.

The V gene is TRBV4-2, the J gene TRBJ2-1; 12 nucleotides match TRBD2. With V trimmed by 4 bases and J by 5 bases, 6 bases remained unmatched. The CDR3 is 16 amino acids. CDR1 LGHNA and CDR2 YNFKEQ come from the germline V gene. The CDR3 region is CASSRFLAGGNNEQFF. CDR3 nucleotides: TGTGCCAGCAGCCGATTTCTAGCGGGAGGGAACAATGAGCAGTTCTTC.

To note about this clone: The same CDR3 is also encoded by other DNA sequences in this sample. The J gene is TRBJ1-1, the V gene TRBV18, with 7 bases matching TRBD1. The germline V gene has CDR1 KGHSH and CDR2 LQKENI. The V and J ends lost 3 bases and 0 bases, in that order; junction bases with no gene match: 4. The CDR3 totals 15 residues. The DNA of the CDR3 is TGTGCCAGCTCACCTTCCGGGACAGTGAACACTGAAGCTTTCTTT. This codes for CASSPSGTVNTEAFF.

The V gene is TRBV27, the J gene TRBJ2-7; 8 positions agree with TRBD1. The J segment lost 2 bases and the V segment lost 6 bases, leaving 6 bases of the junction unmatched. From germline, CDR1 is MNHEY and CDR2 SMNVEV (reference sequence). This CDR3 spans 14 amino acids. CDR3 in amino acids: CASRRTGKTYEQYF. The CDR3 coding sequence is TGTGCCAGCAGGAGGACAGGGAAGACCTACGAGCAGTACTTC.

This rearrangement joins TRBV10-1 to TRBJ2-1; D gene uncertain. CDR1 and CDR2 (germline): WNHNN, SYGVQD (reference sequence). V lost 4 bases and J lost 0, with 7 bases in between. CDR3 length: 14 amino acids. The CDR3 reads CASSGGVSYNEQFF. The CDR3 region has the DNA TGCGCCAGCAGTGGAGGAGTCTCCTACAATGAGCAGTTCTTC.

The chain joins TRBV25-1 to TRBJ2-4, with 7 nucleotides matching TRBD2. The CDR3 contains 15 residues. V trimming: 4 bases; J trimming: 0 bases; junction bases outside the gene matches: 3. The germline gives CDR1 MGHDK, CDR2 SYGVNS. CDR3 DNA: TGTGCCAGCAGTGCTGGGGGGGTAGCCAAAAACATTCAGTACTTC. Residues: CASSAGGVAKNIQYF.

V gene TRBV5-1 combines with J gene TRBJ2-7; perhaps TRBD2 as D (6 bases). CDR1 and CDR2 from the germline V gene are SGHRS and YFSETQ. V gave up 0 bases and J gave up 0 bases, with 13 bases separating them. The length of the CDR3 is 16 residues. CDR3 sequence: CASSLEAGRPSYEQYF. DNA for the CDR3: TGCGCCAGCAGCTTGGAGGCGGGAAGGCCCTCCTACGAGCAGTACTTC.

The J gene is TRBJ1-5, the V gene TRBV27, with D perhaps matching TRBD1 (5 bases). The CDR3 covers 14 residues. V lost 0 bases, J lost 7 bases, and 10 bases lay in between. Germline V gene data show CDR1 as MNHEY and CDR2 as SMNVEV (reference sequence). As DNA, the CDR3 is TGTGCCAGCAGTTTATCGCAGGGTGGGCAGCCCCAGCATTTT. Translating it yields CASSLSQGGQPQHF.